The rows below give T cell receptor beta chains drawn from one sample of a study of early T cells in non-severe SARS-CoV-2 infection. TCRdb redid the calling of the 5' RACE reads with MiXCR, one entry per CDR3 protein. The sample records about 63,000 distinct CDR3 sequences, 10% to 15% being singletons. Material for sequencing was whole blood. These receptors originate from an adult who was a healthcare worker with PCR-confirmed SARS-CoV-2 infection or an uninfected control (not recorded which). Both conserved end residues are part of each CDR3. A D gene is named only where the DNA matches it firmly. Clone sizes are given selectively: once, few, many, or a class where the clone is expanded.

cdr3_aa,cdr3_nt,j_call,d_call,clone_size,v_call
CAISVRRGPYEQYF,TGTGCCATCAGTGTTCGTCGGGGGCCCTACGAGCAGTACTTC,TRBJ2-7,-,many,TRBV10-3
CASSRGMAGVDEQYF,TGTGCCAGCAGCCGAGGGATGGCGGGGGTAGACGAGCAGTACTTC,TRBJ2-7,TRBD2,many,TRBV3-1
CASSAGPGGANTGELFF,TGTGCCAGTAGTGCAGGGCCCGGGGGGGCGAACACCGGGGAGCTGTTTTTT,TRBJ2-2,TRBD2,few,TRBV19
CATVPQGAYTEAFF,TGTGCCACCGTACCACAGGGGGCTTACACTGAAGCTTTCTTT,TRBJ1-1,TRBD1,-,TRBV10-3
CASSLGGTYYEQYF,TGTGCCAGCAGCTTGGGGGGGACTTACTACGAGCAGTACTTC,TRBJ2-7,-,-,TRBV5-4
CASSPRLAGGQGTQYF,TGCGCCAGCAGCCCACGACTAGCGGGGGGGCAAGGGACCCAGTACTTC,TRBJ2-5,TRBD2,few,TRBV5-1
CASSLGDRVSNQPQHF,TGTGCCAGCAGTTTAGGGGACAGGGTCAGCAATCAGCCCCAGCATTTT,TRBJ1-5,TRBD1,many,TRBV12-3/TRBV12-4
CAREGGQGGTEAFF,TGTGCCAGGGAGGGAGGACAGGGCGGCACTGAAGCTTTCTTT,TRBJ1-1,TRBD1,many,TRBV2
CASSHSVGTDTQYF,TGCGCCAGCAGCCACTCGGTCGGCACAGATACGCAGTATTTT,TRBJ2-3,-,many,TRBV5-1
CASSQVSPGRTEAFF,TGTGCCAGCAGCCAAGTTAGTCCAGGAAGAACTGAAGCTTTCTTT,TRBJ1-1,-,many,TRBV3-1
CASQQGMNGYTF,TGTGCCAGCCAACAGGGTATGAATGGCTACACCTTC,TRBJ1-2,-,few,TRBV19
CSANPDISYNEQFF,TGCAGTGCCAATCCCGACATTTCCTACAATGAGCAGTTCTTC,TRBJ2-1,-,many,TRBV20-1
CAWSVLGSGADEQYF,TGTGCCTGGAGTGTACTAGGGTCGGGGGCCGACGAGCAGTACTTC,TRBJ2-7,-,once,TRBV30
CASPKPGGYGTDTQYF,TGTGCCAGCCCTAAACCGGGGGGTTATGGGACAGATACGCAGTATTTT,TRBJ2-3,TRBD2,many,TRBV12-3/TRBV12-4
CASSSRVSYTF,TGTGCCAGCAGTTCCCGGGTCTCTTACACCTTC,TRBJ1-2,-,many,TRBV12-3/TRBV12-4
CASSLPQVPNTEAFF,TGTGCCAGCAGCTTACCTCAGGTCCCGAACACTGAAGCTTTCTTT,TRBJ1-1,-,many,TRBV11-2
CATSTGWEQYF,TGTGCCACCTCGACAGGGTGGGAGCAGTACTTC,TRBJ2-7,TRBD1,-,TRBV10-3
CSARNGEKLFF,TGCAGTGCTAGAAATGGTGAAAAACTGTTTTTT,TRBJ1-4,-,few,TRBV20-1
CASSTNLQAPGANVLTF,TGTGCCAGCAGCACAAACCTACAGGCGCCTGGGGCCAACGTCCTGACTTTC,TRBJ2-6,-,few,TRBV7-9
CASSLGTGGNEQFF,TGTGCCAGCAGCCTCGGGACAGGGGGGAATGAGCAGTTCTTC,TRBJ2-1,TRBD1,-,TRBV27
CASRDIASTDTQYF,TGTGCCAGCAGGGACATTGCTAGCACAGATACGCAGTATTTT,TRBJ2-3,-,-,TRBV2
CASSPGGDGYTF,TGTGCCAGCTCTCCAGGGGGCGATGGCTACACCTTC,TRBJ1-2,TRBD1,many,TRBV18
CASSLAGIGNQPQHF,TGTGCCAGCAGCTTAGCGGGCATCGGGAATCAGCCCCAGCATTTT,TRBJ1-5,-,few,TRBV7-9
CASSLVRDRAVDEQYF,TGCGCCAGCAGCTTGGTTAGGGACAGGGCTGTCGACGAGCAGTACTTC,TRBJ2-7,TRBD1,few,TRBV5-1
CASSESGGAYNEQFF,TGTGCCAGCAGTGAAAGCGGGGGGGCCTACAATGAGCAGTTCTTC,TRBJ2-1,TRBD2,few,TRBV2
CASSPRRAGAIDEQFF,TGTGCCAGCTCACCAAGGCGAGCGGGGGCCATCGATGAGCAGTTCTTC,TRBJ2-1,TRBD2,many,TRBV18
CASLGSTYDEQYF,TGTGCCAGCCTAGGGAGCACCTATGACGAGCAGTACTTC,TRBJ2-7,-,many,TRBV18
CASSNRQDYYEQYF,TGTGCCAGCAGCAATAGGCAGGACTACTACGAGCAGTACTTC,TRBJ2-7,-,-,TRBV21-1
CASRADSYEQYF,TGTGCCAGCAGGGCAGATTCCTACGAGCAGTACTTC,TRBJ2-7,-,many,TRBV6-2/TRBV6-3
CASATGTWDSNYEQYF,TGTGCCAGCGCAACCGGGACTTGGGACTCGAACTACGAGCAGTACTTC,TRBJ2-7,-,many,TRBV7-9
CASSLWTSGFSSYNEQFF,TGTGCCAGCAGCTTATGGACTAGCGGGTTCAGCTCCTACAATGAGCAGTTCTTC,TRBJ2-1,TRBD2,-,TRBV11-2
CASSYLAGHTEAFF,TGTGCCAGCAGTTACCTTGCAGGGCACACTGAAGCTTTCTTT,TRBJ1-1,-,many,TRBV6-5
CASSPQGQNIQYF,TGTGCCAGCAGCCCCCAGGGCCAAAACATTCAGTACTTC,TRBJ2-4,-,-,TRBV7-2
CASSEVAGPYNEQFF,TGTGCCAGCAGTGAGGTGGCGGGGCCCTACAATGAGCAGTTCTTC,TRBJ2-1,-,-,TRBV6-4
CASSFDRSYNSPLHF,TGTGCCAGCAGCTTCGATCGCTCCTATAATTCACCCCTCCACTTT,TRBJ1-6,-,many,TRBV7-9
CASSLGGTGGEAFF,TGTGCCAGCAGCTTAGGCGGGACAGGGGGCGAAGCTTTCTTT,TRBJ1-1,TRBD1,-,TRBV7-9
CASSYGGYGMNTEAFF,TGTGCCAGCAGTTACGGGGGGTACGGGATGAACACTGAAGCTTTCTTT,TRBJ1-1,-,many,TRBV6-5
CASSYSRASGGLADTQYF,TGTGCCAGCAGTTACTCACGGGCTAGCGGGGGTCTTGCAGATACGCAGTATTTT,TRBJ2-3,TRBD2,many,TRBV6-2/TRBV6-3
CASSSDRGREQYF,TGTGCCAGCAGCTCTGACAGGGGGAGGGAGCAGTACTTC,TRBJ2-7,TRBD1,many,TRBV7-3
CASSYRDGHYGQYF,TGTGCCAGCAGCTATCGGGACGGGCACTATGGGCAGTACTTC,TRBJ2-7,-,once,TRBV5-4